What follows are 6 T cell receptor beta chains derived from one specimen sequenced in a study of blood T cells in healthy people across ages. Through a sample-barcoded 5' primer and a J-beta primer mix, a second PCR was run for roughly 6 to 12 cycles. MiXCR was run by TCRdb on the 5' RACE reads, yielding one entry per CDR3 protein. This sample yields around 970,000 distinct CDR3 sequences, of which roughly 50% are seen a single time; about a fifth belongs to the top ten. Sequenced input: blood. Receptors were obtained from a woman in her sixties in good health.

There are a few counts of this clonotype. J is TRBJ1-2 and V is TRBV5-1; D is uncertain. The CDR3 covers 12 residues. V was shortened by 4 bases and J by 6 bases, with 10 bases between the two germline ends. Germline CDR1 is SGHRS and CDR2 is YFSETQ. The CDR3 coding sequence is TGCGCCAGCAGCGTAGGGAGAGATGGCTACACCTTC. Its translation is CASSVGRDGYTF. The full variable domain, rest sourced from reference TRBV5-1 and TRBJ1-2, is KAGVTQTPRYLIKTRGQQVTLSCSPISGHRSVSWYQQTPGQGLQFLFEYFSETQRNKGNFPGRFSGRQFSNSRSEMNVSTLELGDSALYLCASSVGRDGYTFGSGTRLTVV.

This clonotype was seen a few times. The chain uses TRBV7-6 and TRBJ2-5; 9 positions agree with TRBD2. V lost 2 bases, J lost 4 bases, and 8 bases stayed unmatched. Germline lookup yields CDR1 SGHVS and CDR2 FNYEAQ. This CDR3 spans 16 amino acids. The CDR3 sequence: CASSLPPSGAGETQYF. As DNA, the CDR3 is TGTGCCAGCAGCTTACCCCCTAGCGGGGCCGGAGAGACCCAGTACTTC.

This chain joins TRBV29-1 and TRBJ2-7; 8 bases line up with TRBD1. Germline lookup yields CDR1 SQVTM and CDR2 ANQGSEA. With 0 bases clipped from V and 6 bases from J, the junction kept 7 bases outside the gene matches. This CDR3 spans 14 amino acids. The CDR3 coding sequence is TGCAGCGTTGAAGATTACGCAGGGGGCCCCGAGCAGTACTTC. Encoded protein: CSVEDYAGGPEQYF.

CDR3 loop: CASSLGSGGRLQNIQYF. DNA of the CDR3: TGTGCCAGCAGTCTCGGGTCGGGCGGGAGGTTGCAAAACATTCAGTACTTC. The chain has TRBV28 and TRBJ2-4; 8 nucleotides agree with TRBD2. Germline CDR1 reads MDHEN; CDR2 reads SYDVKM. The CDR3 length is 17 residues. The V gene end was trimmed by 5 bases and the J gene end by 5 bases; junction bases not matched to a gene: 14.

The gene calls are TRBV12-3 or TRBV12-4 and TRBJ2-4; D perhaps matches TRBD2 (6 bases). The end of the DNA fits TRBJ2-7 better, so the J call may be wrong. This CDR3 spans 15 amino acids. The CDR3 sequence is CASSPGAGPIYEQYF. The CDR3, as DNA: TGTGCCAGCAGCCCTGGGGCGGGACCCATCTACGAGCAGTACTTC.

The chain links TRBV5-5 to TRBJ2-1; a possible D gene is TRBD1 (5 bases). Per germline, CDR1 SGHKS and CDR2 YYEKEE (reference sequence). CDR3 length equals 14 residues. Trimming took off 4 bases at V and 2 bases at J, with 10 bases between the two ends. CDR3 residues: CASSRGQTYNEQFF. The CDR3 DNA sequence: TGTGCCAGCAGCAGGGGCCAGACCTACAATGAGCAGTTCTTC.